The 19 T cell receptor beta chains presented below share a single source sample, sequenced in a study of human T cells and chemical hapten exposure. A single record per CDR3 protein comes from TCRdb applying MiXCR to the RACE reads. Altogether around 52,000 distinct CDR3 sequences are present, 9.3% being singletons, with the ten largest covering about an eighth. The time point denotes: patch test 1, 2 weeks after DPC sensitization. Documented treatment: therapeutic diphenylcyclopropenone sensitization with weekly scalp DPC. Sequenced material: whole blood, taken in connection with sensitization to the hapten diphenylcyclopropenone (DPC). The source is a woman between 35 and 50 years old with alopecia areata. Some clones in this sample may be carry-over from other donors' samples.

The chain uses TRBV7-2 and TRBJ1-1; 7 nucleotides line up with TRBD1. Germline CDR1 and CDR2: SGHTA and FQGNSA. J was trimmed by 0 bases and V by 0 bases; bases with no gene match: 1. There are 15 residues in the CDR3. This CDR3 is CASSLATGVNTEAFF. The CDR3 coding sequence is TGTGCCAGCAGCTTAGCAACAGGGGTGAACACTGAAGCTTTCTTT.

This clonotype was seen ten or more times. This chain connects TRBV11-2 to TRBJ2-5, with D maybe TRBD2 (6 bases). Between the trimmed V and J ends, which lost 5 bases and 5 bases, there was a span of 21 bases. In germline, CDR1 is SGHAT, CDR2 FQNNGV. The CDR3 runs to 16 residues. The DNA for the CDR3 is TGTGCCAGCAGCCTTAACTTCGTCGGGGGTAGGGAGACCCAGTACTTC. This gives the protein CASSLNFVGGRETQYF.

This clonotype was seen ten or more times. The chain links TRBV29-1 to TRBJ1-1; D uncertain. V was trimmed by 0 bases and J by 8 bases, leaving 10 bases between them. CDR3 size: 12 residues. Germline values: CDR1 SQVTM, CDR2 ANQGSEA. The CDR3 DNA reads as TGCAGCGTTGAAGATCCAGGAGAAGAAGCTTTCTTT. This encodes CSVEDPGEEAFF.

This clonotype was detected only a few times. The chain recombines TRBV6-6 with TRBJ1-5, with TRBD1 matching 8 bases. Germline-derived CDR1 and CDR2 are MNHNY and SVGAGI (reference sequence). The CDR3 contains 15 residues. The V segment lost 6 bases and the J segment 8 bases; nucleotides outside the gene matches: 12. CDR3 in amino acids: CASSRTGQPREPQHF. Written as DNA, the CDR3 is TGTGCCAGCAGCCGGACAGGGCAGCCTCGGGAGCCCCAGCATTTT.

For this clonotype: A junction end diverges from the germline sequence, so it may reflect a read error. The J gene is TRBJ2-2, the V gene TRBV29-1; the match to TRBD1 covers 10 bases. The CDR3 is made up of 14 amino acids. Germline CDR1 reads SQVTM; CDR2 reads ANQGSEA. The CDR3 protein is CSVDRGLSTRELFF. The CDR3 DNA reads as TGCAGCGTCGACAGGGGGCTTAGCACCAGGGAGCTGTTTTTT.

This clonotype was seen ten or more times. The chain joins TRBV6-2 or TRBV6-3 to TRBJ1-3; weak D call: TRBD1 (5 bases). The CDR3 has 16 residues. The germline V gene has CDR1 MNHEY and CDR2 SVGEGT. V was pared by 2 bases and J by 2 bases, with 13 bases between. CDR3 region: CASSYPTGGTGNTIYF. In nucleotides, the CDR3 is TGTGCCAGCAGTTACCCCACAGGAGGAACTGGAAACACCATATATTTT.

This rearrangement joins TRBV28 to TRBJ1-1, with no clear D. Germline V gene data show CDR1 as MDHEN and CDR2 as SYDVKM. The CDR3 is 16 amino acids. V lost 2 bases to trimming and J lost 4 bases, with 17 bases between them. CDR3 protein: CASSLTLELESTEAFF. The CDR3 region has the DNA TGTGCCAGCAGTTTAACCCTCGAGTTGGAGAGCACTGAAGCTTTCTTT.

This clonotype has a count of ten or more. This chain joins TRBV7-9 and TRBJ1-4; weak D call: TRBD1 (6 bases). CDR1 is SEHNR and CDR2 is FQNEAQ in the germline V gene (reference sequence). Trimming stripped 1 base from V and 4 bases from J, with 16 bases between. The CDR3 extends over 17 amino acids. In nucleotides, the CDR3 is TGTGCCAGCAGCTTAGTTCCCGGGACACGGCTTAATGAAAAACTGTTTTTT. It yields the protein CASSLVPGTRLNEKLFF.

The sample holds many counts of this clonotype. The chain employs TRBV7-2 and TRBJ1-1; D is unclear. The length of the CDR3 is 13 residues. In germline, CDR1 is SGHTA, CDR2 FQGNSA. The germline V and J ends were trimmed by 2 bases and 1 base, with 5 bases remaining between them. As DNA, the CDR3 is TGTGCCAGCAGCTTAAACGGGAACACTGAAGCTTTCTTT. Amino acid sequence: CASSLNGNTEAFF.

There are many counts of this clonotype. The V gene is TRBV4-1, the J gene TRBJ1-1; D is perhaps TRBD1 (5 bases). There are 20 residues in the CDR3. Trimming pared 4 bases from V and 0 bases from J, leaving 27 bases between. CDR1 MGHRA and CDR2 YSYEKL come from the germline V gene. CDR3 in amino acids: CASSRGSFKEGKRMNTEAFF. The DNA for the CDR3 is TGCGCCAGCAGCCGGGGATCTTTTAAGGAGGGGAAAAGGATGAACACTGAAGCTTTCTTT.

The sample holds many counts of this clonotype. The chain combines TRBV29-1 with TRBJ1-1; 7 nucleotides align to TRBD1. From germline, CDR1 is SQVTM and CDR2 ANQGSEA. Trimming took 8 bases from V and 0 from J; bases not matched to a gene: 3. The CDR3 sequence is 12 residues long. CDR3 amino acids: CSIQGLNTEAFF. Written as DNA, the CDR3 is TGCAGCATACAGGGGTTGAACACTGAAGCTTTCTTT.

Note on this clonotype: One base away lies a much larger clone, so this may be a sequencing read error. The rearrangement joins TRBV20-1 to TRBJ1-2; D not resolved. Germline CDR1 and CDR2: DFQATT and SNEGSKA (reference sequence). This CDR3 spans 12 amino acids. The CDR3 loop is CSVTTSNFGYTF. CDR3 in DNA: TGCAGTGTGACTACTTCTAACTTTGGCTACACCTTC.

This clonotype was recorded many times. This chain connects TRBV7-6 to TRBJ2-2; D tentatively reads TRBD1 or TRBD2 (5 bases each). V lost 7 bases and J 3 bases, leaving 21 bases between the germline ends. This CDR3 has 17 amino acids. Germline loops: CDR1 SGHVS, CDR2 FNYEAQ. The CDR3 DNA follows: TGTGCCAGCAACCCTACGGACGGGGCAGTTTACACCGGGGAGCTGTTTTTT. Translation: CASNPTDGAVYTGELFF.

The J gene is TRBJ2-5, the V gene TRBV28; a possible D gene is TRBD2 (6 bases). The CDR3 runs 15 residues. Germline lookup yields CDR1 MDHEN and CDR2 SYDVKM. The germline V and J ends were trimmed by 10 bases and 0 bases, with 18 bases remaining between them. In DNA, the CDR3 is TGTGCCACCAATCGTGGCGGGGCGAACCAAGAGACCCAGTACTTC. Amino acids: CATNRGGANQETQYF.

This clonotype was observed at least ten times. This chain connects TRBV9 to TRBJ2-6; D remains unclear. CDR1 and CDR2 (germline): SGDLS, YYNGEE. V lost 0 bases to trimming and J lost 2 bases, with 18 bases between them. This CDR3 has 19 amino acids. CDR3 sequence reads: CASSVDLEAPPAGANVLTF. CDR3 coding DNA: TGTGCCAGCAGCGTAGATCTTGAGGCACCCCCCGCTGGGGCCAACGTCCTGACTTTC. The full variable domain, with the rest looked up from reference TRBV9 and TRBJ2-6, is DSGVTQTPKHLITATGQRVTLRCSPRSGDLSVYWYQQSLDQGLQFLIQYYNGEERAKGNILERFSAQQFPDLHSELNLSSLELGDSALYFCASSVDLEAPPAGANVLTFGAGSRLTVL.

The rearrangement uses TRBV12-3 or TRBV12-4 and TRBJ2-7, with a tentative D call TRBD1 (5 bases). This CDR3 has 13 residues. V was trimmed by 6 bases and J by 5 bases, leaving 14 bases between them. The CDR3 DNA reads TGTGCCAGCAGACCCATAGCCAGGGACGAGCAGTACTTC. It encodes CASRPIARDEQYF.

This clonotype was seen many times. The CDR3 nucleotides read TGTGCCAGCAGCCCTGGACAGGGGGTTCGGTATTTT. This translates into CASSPGQGVRYF. The rearrangement joins TRBV3-1 to TRBJ2-3, with 10 bases aligning to TRBD1. The CDR3 covers 12 residues. Germline CDR1 reads LGHDT; CDR2 reads YNNKEL (reference sequence). After removal of 4 bases from V and 14 bases from J, the junction contained 6 bases not matched to a gene.

This clonotype was seen repeatedly, ten times or more. The chain joins TRBV12-3 or TRBV12-4 to TRBJ1-2, with D perhaps matching TRBD1 (6 bases). The length of the CDR3 is 12 residues. V was shortened by 5 bases and J by 4 bases, with 8 bases between the two germline ends. The CDR3 spells CASSRTVYGYTF. CDR3 bases: TGTGCCAGCAGTCGGACAGTCTATGGCTACACCTTC.

V is TRBV6-1 and J is TRBJ1-1, with a tentative D call TRBD1 (6 bases). The CDR3 runs 16 residues. Trimming shortened V by 6 bases and J by 5 bases, and 22 bases separated the two germline ends. Germline CDR1 reads MNHNS; CDR2 reads SASEGT. The CDR3 protein is CASRPLDRPIWTEAFF. CDR3 coding DNA: TGTGCCAGCAGACCATTAGACAGGCCGATATGGACTGAAGCTTTCTTT.